The TCR beta chain under discussion was sequenced for a study of response to subunit inactivated influenza vaccine. Losses at the gene ends were 10 bases for V and 7 bases for J; bases not matched to a gene: 13. The CDR3 has 16 amino acids. Germline CDR1 ENHRY, CDR2 SYGVKD. MiXCR, run by TCRdb on the RT-PCR reads, gives a single entry per CDR3 protein. The sample lists fewer than 550,000 distinct CDR3 sequences; 25% were seen once. Whole-study findings and limits: The study's authors posited that every seasonal influenza vaccination enlists few new T cells.

As for this clonotype: Its specificity is not known.

Sample: CD4+ T cells sorted from PBMCs, taken about 5 days after vaccination. This chain uses TRBV10-3 with TRBJ2-1; TRBD2 matches 13 bases. This TCR derives from a man aged 50 to 59 who received an inactivated influenza vaccine. The CDR3 DNA sequence: TGTGCCACCTACCCGGGACTAGCGGGATCGGGGAATGAGCAGTTCTTC. Translation: CATYPGLAGSGNEQFF.